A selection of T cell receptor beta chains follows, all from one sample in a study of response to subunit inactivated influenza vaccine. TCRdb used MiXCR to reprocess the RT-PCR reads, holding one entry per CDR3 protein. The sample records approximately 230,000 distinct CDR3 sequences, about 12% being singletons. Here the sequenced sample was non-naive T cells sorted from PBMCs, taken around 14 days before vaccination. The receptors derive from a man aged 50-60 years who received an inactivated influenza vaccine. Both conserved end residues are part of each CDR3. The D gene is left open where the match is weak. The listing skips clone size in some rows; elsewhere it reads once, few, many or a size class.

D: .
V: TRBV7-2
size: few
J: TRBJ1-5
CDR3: CASSLERVQPQHF

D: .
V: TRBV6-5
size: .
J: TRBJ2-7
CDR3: CASSYGFPGTDEQYF

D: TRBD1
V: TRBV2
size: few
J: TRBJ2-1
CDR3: CASSAEGQGGNEQFF

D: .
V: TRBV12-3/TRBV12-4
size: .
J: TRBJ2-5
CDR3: CASSYTSPGETQYF

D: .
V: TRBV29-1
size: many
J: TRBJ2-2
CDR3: CSVVGTRSTGELFF

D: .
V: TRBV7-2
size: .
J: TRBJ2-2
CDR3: CASSSYYSNTGELFF

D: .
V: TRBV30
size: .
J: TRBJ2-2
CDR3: CAWRKRGEAGELFF

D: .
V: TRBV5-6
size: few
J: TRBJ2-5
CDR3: CASSLAPSGQETQYF

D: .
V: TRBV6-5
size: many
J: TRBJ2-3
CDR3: CASSTGYTDTQYF

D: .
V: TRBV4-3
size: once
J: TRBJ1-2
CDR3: CACSQERNYGYTF

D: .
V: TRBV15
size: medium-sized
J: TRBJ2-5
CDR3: CATSRDVQNQETQYF

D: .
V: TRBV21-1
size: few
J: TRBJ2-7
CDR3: CASSTSPRQVPYEQYF

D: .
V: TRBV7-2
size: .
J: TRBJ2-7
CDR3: CASSLAWTASSREEQYF

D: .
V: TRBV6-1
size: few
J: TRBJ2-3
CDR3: CASTGDTDTQYF

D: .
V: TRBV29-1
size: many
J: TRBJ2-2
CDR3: CSVVGLAGELFF

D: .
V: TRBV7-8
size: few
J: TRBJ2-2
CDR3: CASSLVAGPNTGELFF

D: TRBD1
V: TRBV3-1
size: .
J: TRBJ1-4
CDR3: CATGQGSVRTEKLFF

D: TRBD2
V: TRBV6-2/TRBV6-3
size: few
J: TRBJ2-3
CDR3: CASSPRTSTDAQYF

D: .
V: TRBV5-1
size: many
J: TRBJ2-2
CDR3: CASSPSRGGSNTGELFF

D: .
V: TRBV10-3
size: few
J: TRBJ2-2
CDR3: CAISVVVANTGELFF

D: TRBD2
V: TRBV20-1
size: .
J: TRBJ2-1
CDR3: CSATSSGGAYNEQFF

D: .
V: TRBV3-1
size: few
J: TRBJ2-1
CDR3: CASSQLGTTILRGSYNEQFF

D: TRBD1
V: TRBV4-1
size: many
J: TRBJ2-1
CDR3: CASSQDTVGTGWVGEQFF

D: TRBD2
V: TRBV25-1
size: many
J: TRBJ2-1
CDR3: CATRDSRGVEQFF

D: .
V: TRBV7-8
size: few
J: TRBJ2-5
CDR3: CASSPLDRFQTQYF

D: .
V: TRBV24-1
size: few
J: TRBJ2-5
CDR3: CATSDPDGQETQYF

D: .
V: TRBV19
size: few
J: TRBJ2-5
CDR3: CASSPRRSQETQYF

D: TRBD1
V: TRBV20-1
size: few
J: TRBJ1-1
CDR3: CSARDAGQGMNTEAFF

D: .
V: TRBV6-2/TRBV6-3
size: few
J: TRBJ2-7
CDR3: CASSYLIRENEQYF

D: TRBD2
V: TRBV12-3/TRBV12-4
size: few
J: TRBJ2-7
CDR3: CASSLAELAGEQYF

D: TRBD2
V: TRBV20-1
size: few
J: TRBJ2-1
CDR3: CSARDQGLAGNEQFF

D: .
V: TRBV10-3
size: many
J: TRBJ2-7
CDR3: CAIRGTGEQYF

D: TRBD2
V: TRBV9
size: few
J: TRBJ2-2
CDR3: CASSGTLRLAGDPGELFF

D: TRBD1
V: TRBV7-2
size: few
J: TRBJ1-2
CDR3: CASSSADRGVGYTF

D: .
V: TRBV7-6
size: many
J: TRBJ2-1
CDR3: CASSRITNEQFF

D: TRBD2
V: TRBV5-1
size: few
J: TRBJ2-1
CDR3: CASRTSGTYNEQFF

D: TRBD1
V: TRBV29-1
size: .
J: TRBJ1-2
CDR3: CSVLGTGGRYGYTF